The clone carrying this TCR beta chain was found many times. What it binds is not known. These data are taken from a study of T cells in Graves' hyperthyroidism and ophthalmopathy. V was cut by 0 bases and J by 0 bases, with 5 bases left in between. This CDR3 comprises 13 residues. Germline CDR1 GTSNPN, CDR2 SVGIG (reference sequence). Amplification yielded TCR beta CDR3 regions, with RNA transcripts as the source. When the TCR CDR3 underwent first-round RT-PCR, the HTBI primer set was used. TCRdb reprocessed the multiplex PCR reads via MiXCR and lists one record per CDR3 protein. The sample records around 690,000 distinct CDR3 sequences, around 15% being singletons. Study observations and caveats: In blood, most of the thyroid clonotypes expanded above 0.001 were also present.

The hyperthyroidism was newly diagnosed and had lasted under 2 months; the patients were aged 18 to 65. Diagnoses used clinical symptoms, serum thyroxine and TRAb, thyroid ultrasound and orbital computed tomography. PBMCs were collected from a 10 ml volume of fresh peripheral blood. The clonotype originates from a middle-aged man with Graves' hyperthyroidism. This rearrangement joins TRBV30 to TRBJ1-2; D uncertain. The specimen sequenced was blood. CDR3 nucleotide sequence: TGTGCCTGGAGTGTACGGGCTAACTATGGCTACACCTTC. Protein product: CAWSVRANYGYTF.